This TCR beta chain was obtained from a study of a mutant IDH1 vaccine in newly diagnosed glioma. In the study overall: Vaccine administration was initiated 4-6 weeks following radiotherapy alone, or with temozolomide cycles. Standard pretreatment was either radiotherapy, temozolomide, or, for most, radiochemotherapy with temozolomide. Treated patients, averaging 40.4 years, were 62.5% male and about 38% female.

With respect to this clone: Antigen specificity is unknown.

Assay: immunoSEQ multiplex PCR; the TCRdb copy retains only in-frame clones and omits some. The table shows about 43,000 clones, with roughly 83% occurring only once. Study-level results: Of all patients, 93.3% showed vaccine-induced immune responses.

Described time point: week 23, last vaccination. In every dose of vaccine, 300 ug of mutant IDH1 20-mer peptide was given alongside topical imiquimod. This CDR3 comprises 16 residues. Germline V gene lookup returns CDR1 MNHNY and CDR2 SVGAGI (reference sequence). Trimming took 6 bases from V and 0 from J; bases not matched to a gene: 7. The receptor comes from a young woman with glioma. Some clones in this sample may be carry-over from other donors' samples. This sequence joins TRBV6-6 and TRBJ1-4; 7 nucleotides align to TRBD1. The sequencing here drew on PBMCs, taken from a glioma patient whose treatment included an IDH1 peptide vaccine. Here the CDR3 reads CASRRQGAATNEKLFF. The CDR3 DNA reads as TGTGCCAGCAGGCGACAGGGCGCCGCAACTAATGAAAAACTGTTTTTT.